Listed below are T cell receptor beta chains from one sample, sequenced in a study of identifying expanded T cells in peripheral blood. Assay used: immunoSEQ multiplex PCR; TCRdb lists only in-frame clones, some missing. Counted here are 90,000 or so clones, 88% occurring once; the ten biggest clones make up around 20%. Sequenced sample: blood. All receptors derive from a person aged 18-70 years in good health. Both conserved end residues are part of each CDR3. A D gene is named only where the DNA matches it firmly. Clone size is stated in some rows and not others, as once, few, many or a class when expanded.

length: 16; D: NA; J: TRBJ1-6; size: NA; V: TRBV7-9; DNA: TGTGCCAGCAGCCAAGGTCGGGTTTCCTATAATTCACCCCTCCACTTT; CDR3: CASSQGRVSYNSPLHF
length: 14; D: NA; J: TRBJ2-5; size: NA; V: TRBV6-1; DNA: TGTGCCAGCAGTGAATCGGGACAACTAACGATCGAGTACTTC; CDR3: CASSESGQLTIEYF
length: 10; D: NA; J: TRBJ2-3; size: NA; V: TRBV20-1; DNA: TGCAGCGTAGCGGAAGATACGCAGTATTTT; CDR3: CSVAEDTQYF
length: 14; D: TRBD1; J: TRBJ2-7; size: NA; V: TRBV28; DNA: TGTGCCAGCAGTTCCGGGACAGGGTACTCGGAGCAGTACTTC; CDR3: CASSSGTGYSEQYF
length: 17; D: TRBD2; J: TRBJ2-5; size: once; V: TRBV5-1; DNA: TGCGCCAGCAGCTTGGGTCTAGCGGGGGACCGCTTGGAGACCCAGTACTTC; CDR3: CASSLGLAGDRLETQYF
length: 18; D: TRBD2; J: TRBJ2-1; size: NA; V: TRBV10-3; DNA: TGTGCCATCAGTTTAAGGACTAGCGGGGCGATCTCCTACAATGAGCAGTTCTTC; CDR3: CAISLRTSGAISYNEQFF
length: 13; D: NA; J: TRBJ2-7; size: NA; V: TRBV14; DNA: TGTGCCAGCAGCCATTGGGTGGGCCGCGAGCAGTACTTC; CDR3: CASSHWVGREQYF
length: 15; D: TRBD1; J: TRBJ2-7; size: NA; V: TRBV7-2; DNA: TGTGCCAGCAGCTTAGCGGACAGGGCGGGATACGAGCAGTACTTC; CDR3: CASSLADRAGYEQYF
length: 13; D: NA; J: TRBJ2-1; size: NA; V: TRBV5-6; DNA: TGTGCCAGCAGCTGGGACGGCTACAATGAGCAGTTCTTC; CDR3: CASSWDGYNEQFF
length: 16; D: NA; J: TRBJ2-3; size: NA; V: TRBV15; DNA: TGTGCCACCAGCACCCCCCTGGGAAAGGGCACAGATACGCAGTATTTT; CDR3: CATSTPLGKGTDTQYF
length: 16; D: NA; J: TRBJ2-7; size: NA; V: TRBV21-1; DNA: TGTGCCAGCACCATACGGAACAGGTTAACATCCTACGAGCAGTACTTC; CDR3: CASTIRNRLTSYEQYF
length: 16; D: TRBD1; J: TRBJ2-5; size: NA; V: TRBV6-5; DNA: TGTGCCAGCAGTTACTCCGGAGACAGGGGGTTTGAGACCCAGTACTTC; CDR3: CASSYSGDRGFETQYF
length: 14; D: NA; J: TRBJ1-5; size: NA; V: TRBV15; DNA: TGTGCCACCAGCAGAGGACGGAGTAATCAGCCCCAGCATTTT; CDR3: CATSRGRSNQPQHF
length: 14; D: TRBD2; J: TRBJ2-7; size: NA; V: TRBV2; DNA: TGTGCCAGCAGCACCGGGACTAGCGGGTACGAGCAGTACTTC; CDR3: CASSTGTSGYEQYF
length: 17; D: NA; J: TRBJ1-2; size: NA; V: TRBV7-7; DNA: TGTGCCAGCAGCTTTTGTCTCCGAGGACCGGGCCGCGATGGCTACACCTTC; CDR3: CASSFCLRGPGRDGYTF
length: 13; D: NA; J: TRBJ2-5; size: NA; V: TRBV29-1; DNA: TGCAGCGTTGCCGGATCTCTACAAGAGACCCAGTACTTC; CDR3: CSVAGSLQETQYF
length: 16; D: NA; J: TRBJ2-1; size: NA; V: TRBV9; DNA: TGTGCCAGCAGCGTAGAGGGTATGGCTAGCGTAAATGAGCAGTTCTTC; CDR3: CASSVEGMASVNEQFF
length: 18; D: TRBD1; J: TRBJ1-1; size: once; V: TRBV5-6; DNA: TGTGCCAGCAGCTTTGGACAGGGGTCCTGGACGGGGAAGGCTGAAGCTTTCTTT; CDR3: CASSFGQGSWTGKAEAFF
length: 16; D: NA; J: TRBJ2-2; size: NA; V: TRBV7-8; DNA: TGTGCCAGCAGCCCCAGGTGGGGGGGGCCCACCGGGGAGCTGTTTTTT; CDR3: CASSPRWGGPTGELFF
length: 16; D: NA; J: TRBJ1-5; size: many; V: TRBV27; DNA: TGTGCCAGCAGCCGAAGGGGATCCCTGGGCAATCAGCCCCAGCATTTT; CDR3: CASSRRGSLGNQPQHF
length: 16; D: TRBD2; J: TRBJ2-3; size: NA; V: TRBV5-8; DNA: TGTGCCAGCAGCTTGGCGGTTACTAGCGGGGGAGATACGCAGTATTTT; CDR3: CASSLAVTSGGDTQYF